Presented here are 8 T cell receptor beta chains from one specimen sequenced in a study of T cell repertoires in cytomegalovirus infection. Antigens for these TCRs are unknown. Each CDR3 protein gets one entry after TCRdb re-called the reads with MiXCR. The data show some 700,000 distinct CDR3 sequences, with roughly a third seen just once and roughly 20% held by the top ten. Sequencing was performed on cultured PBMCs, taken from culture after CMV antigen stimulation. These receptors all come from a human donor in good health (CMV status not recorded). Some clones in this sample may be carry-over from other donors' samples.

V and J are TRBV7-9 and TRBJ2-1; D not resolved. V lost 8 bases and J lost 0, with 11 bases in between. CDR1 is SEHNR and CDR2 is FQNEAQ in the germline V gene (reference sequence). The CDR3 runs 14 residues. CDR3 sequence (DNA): TGTGCCAGCGACCCCCCTAGCTCCTACAATGAGCAGTTCTTC. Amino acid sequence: CASDPPSSYNEQFF.

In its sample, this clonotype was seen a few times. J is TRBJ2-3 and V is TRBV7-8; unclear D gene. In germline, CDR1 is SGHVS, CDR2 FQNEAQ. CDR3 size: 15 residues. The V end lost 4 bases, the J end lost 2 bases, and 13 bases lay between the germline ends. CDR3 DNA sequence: TGTGCCAGCAGCTCGCCAGGCGATCTCACAGATACGCAGTATTTT. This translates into CASSSPGDLTDTQYF.

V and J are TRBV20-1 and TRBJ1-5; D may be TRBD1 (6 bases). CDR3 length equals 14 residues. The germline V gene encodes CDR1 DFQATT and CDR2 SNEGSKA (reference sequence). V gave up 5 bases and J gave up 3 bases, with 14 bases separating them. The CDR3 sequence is CSAQQGIYNQPQHF. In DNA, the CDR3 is TGCAGTGCTCAACAGGGCATTTACAATCAGCCCCAGCATTTT.

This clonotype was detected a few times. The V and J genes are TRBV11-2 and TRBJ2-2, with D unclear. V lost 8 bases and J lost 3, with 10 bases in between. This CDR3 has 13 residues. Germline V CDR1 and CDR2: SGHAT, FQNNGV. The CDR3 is CASVRLDTGELFF. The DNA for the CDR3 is TGTGCCAGCGTAAGGCTGGACACCGGGGAGCTGTTTTTT.

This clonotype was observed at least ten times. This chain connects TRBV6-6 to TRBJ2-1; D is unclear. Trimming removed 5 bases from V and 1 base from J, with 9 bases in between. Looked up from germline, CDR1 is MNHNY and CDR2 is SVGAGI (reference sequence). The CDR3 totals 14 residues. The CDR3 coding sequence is TGTGCCAGCAGTCCCGTCGGGTCCTACAATGAGCAGTTCTTC. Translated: CASSPVGSYNEQFF.

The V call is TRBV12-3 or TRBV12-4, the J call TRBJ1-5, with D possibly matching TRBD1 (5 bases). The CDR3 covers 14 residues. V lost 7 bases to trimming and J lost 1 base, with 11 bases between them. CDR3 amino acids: CASTTGRSNQPQHF. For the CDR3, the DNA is TGTGCCAGCACCACGGGACGGAGCAATCAGCCCCAGCATTTT.

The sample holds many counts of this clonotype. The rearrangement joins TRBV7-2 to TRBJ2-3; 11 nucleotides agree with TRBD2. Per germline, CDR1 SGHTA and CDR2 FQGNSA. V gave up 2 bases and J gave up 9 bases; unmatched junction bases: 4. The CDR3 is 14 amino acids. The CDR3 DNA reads TGTGCCAGCAGCTTAACTAGCGGGGGTGGGACGCAGTATTTT. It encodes CASSLTSGGGTQYF. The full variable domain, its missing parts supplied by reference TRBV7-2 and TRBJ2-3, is GAGVSQSPSNKVTEKGKDVELRCDPISGHTALYWYRQSLGQGLEFLIYFQGNSAPDKSGLPSDRFSAERTGGSVSTLTIQRTQQEDSAVYLCASSLTSGGGTQYFGPGTRLTVL.

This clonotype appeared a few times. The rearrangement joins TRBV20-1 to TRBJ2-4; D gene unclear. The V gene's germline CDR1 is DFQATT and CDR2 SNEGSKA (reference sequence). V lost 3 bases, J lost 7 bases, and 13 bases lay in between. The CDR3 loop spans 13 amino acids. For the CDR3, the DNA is TGCAGTGCTAGCCGGGTAACACAGAACATTCAGTACTTC. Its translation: CSASRVTQNIQYF.